A single sample gave rise to the 20 T cell receptor beta chains below, sequenced in a study of blood T cells in healthy people across ages. Together with a sample-barcoded 5' primer, a J-beta primer mix was included in a second PCR lasting about 6 to 12 cycles. Each CDR3 protein is one row after TCRdb ran MiXCR on the 5' RACE reads. In the table there are some 880,000 distinct CDR3 sequences, about 37% of which are singletons. The sequenced material came from blood. The receptor set was obtained from a man aged 18 to 29 in good health.

The V gene is TRBV9, the J gene TRBJ2-7, with D perhaps given as TRBD1 or TRBD2 (5 bases each). The CDR3 is made up of 16 amino acids. Germline loops: CDR1 SGDLS, CDR2 YYNGEE. V gave up 0 bases and J gave up 2 bases, with 15 bases separating them. CDR3 residues: CASSVVGGSAPYEQYF. The CDR3 DNA sequence: TGTGCCAGCAGCGTAGTTGGGGGTAGTGCTCCCTACGAGCAGTACTTC.

Only a few counts were recorded for this clonotype. The gene calls are TRBV7-6 and TRBJ1-2; 7 nucleotides agree with TRBD1. The CDR3 is 15 residues long. V lost 5 bases, J lost 4 bases, and 10 bases stayed unmatched. Germline V gives CDR1 SGHVS, CDR2 FNYEAQ. CDR3 residues: CASSPGGGQGYGYTF. CDR3 bases: TGTGCCAGCAGCCCAGGGGGGGGGCAGGGCTATGGCTACACCTTC.

This clonotype was detected ten times or more. At one boundary the junction diverges from the germline segment, which might be a read error. The chain carries TRBV29-1 and TRBJ2-4; weak D call: TRBD1 (5 bases). CDR1 is SQVTM and CDR2 is ANQGSEA in the germline V gene. This CDR3 comprises 13 residues. The CDR3 loop reads CSVVGRANNIQYF. DNA of the CDR3: TGCAGCGTTGTCGGCAGGGCCAATAACATTCAGTACTTC. Based on the CDR3 plus reference TRBV29-1 and TRBJ2-4, the full variable domain is SAVISQKPSRDICQRGTSLTIQCQVDSQVTMMFWYRQQPGQSLTLIATANQGSEATYESGFVIDKFPISRPNLTFSTLTVSNMSPEDSSIYLCSVVGRANNIQYFGAGTRLSVL.

This clonotype was detected a few times. The chain carries TRBV27 and TRBJ2-5; TRBD2 agrees at 8 bases. The CDR3 is 15 amino acids. V gave up 0 bases and J gave up 5 bases; unmatched junction bases: 5. CDR1 is MNHEY, CDR2 SMNVEV, per germline (reference sequence). CDR3: CASSLSSGGGETQYF. The CDR3 bases are TGTGCCAGCAGTTTATCCAGTGGCGGGGGGGAGACCCAGTACTTC.

The chain recombines TRBV24-1 with TRBJ1-2; D gene unclear. CDR3 length: 11 residues. Germline CDR1 and CDR2: KGHDR and SFDVKD. Trimming cost V 3 bases and J 8 bases, with 6 bases left between them. CDR3 in DNA: TGTGCCACCAGTGATACCGAAGGCTACACCTTC. Its translation is CATSDTEGYTF.

This clonotype occurred a few times. The chain is built from TRBV5-1 and TRBJ2-1; TRBD1 matches 8 bases. The CDR3 consists of 15 residues. V gave up 5 bases and J gave up 2 bases; unmatched junction bases: 6. Germline V gene sequence: CDR1 SGHRS, CDR2 YFSETQ. The CDR3 protein is CASRPDRGAYNEQFF. CDR3 sequence (DNA): TGCGCCAGCAGGCCCGACAGGGGCGCCTACAATGAGCAGTTCTTC. The full variable domain, with the rest looked up from reference TRBV5-1 and TRBJ2-1, is KAGVTQTPRYLIKTRGQQVTLSCSPISGHRSVSWYQQTPGQGLQFLFEYFSETQRNKGNFPGRFSGRQFSNSRSEMNVSTLELGDSALYLCASRPDRGAYNEQFFGPGTRLTVL.

A note on this clonotype: A read error is possible here, since a much larger clone lies one base away. The chain couples TRBV6-5 to TRBJ2-7; tentatively, D is TRBD1 (7 bases). V gave up 5 bases and J gave up 4 bases, with 15 bases separating them. The germline V gene encodes CDR1 MNHEY and CDR2 SVGAGI. The CDR3 has 14 amino acids. The CDR3 nucleotides read TGTGCCAGCAGTGTCGACAGGGAGGTATACGAGCAGTACTTC. Translated, it gives CASSVDREVYEQYF.

The CDR3: CASSPLAGRTIEAFF. CDR3 DNA: TGCGCCAGCAGCCCCCTGGCCGGACGGACCATTGAAGCTTTCTTT. This chain uses TRBV5-1 with TRBJ1-1; D not resolved. The CDR3 contains 15 residues. V was clipped by 4 bases and J by 7 bases, with 20 bases between them. Germline V gene sequence: CDR1 SGHRS, CDR2 YFSETQ.

This clonotype was seen a handful of times. V usage is TRBV20-1 and J usage is TRBJ2-7, with TRBD2 matching over 9 bases. Germline CDR1 and CDR2: DFQATT and SNEGSKA (reference sequence). The length of the CDR3 is 14 residues. V was clipped by 4 bases and J by 3 bases; unmatched bases: 7. CDR3 sequence (DNA): TGCAGTGCTACAAGGGCTAGCGGGGACTACGAGCAGTACTTC. Protein product: CSATRASGDYEQYF.

This chain uses TRBV5-4 with TRBJ2-7; 10 nucleotides agree with TRBD2. The CDR3 consists of 19 residues. The trim removed 3 bases at V and 0 bases at J, leaving 15 bases unmatched. Looked up from germline, CDR1 is SGHNT and CDR2 is YYREEE (reference sequence). This CDR3 is CASSSPDGSGGLNSYEQYF. CDR3 sequence (DNA): TGTGCCAGCAGCTCCCCAGATGGTAGCGGGGGGCTTAACTCCTACGAGCAGTACTTC.

V gene TRBV6-5 combines with J gene TRBJ1-6; D is unresolved. Germline assignment: CDR1 MNHEY and CDR2 SVGAGI. With 9 bases removed from V and 7 bases from J, the gap between germline ends came to 13 bases. The CDR3 has 13 amino acids. As DNA, the CDR3 is TGTGCCAGTTGGACGGAATCAAATTCACCCCTCCACTTT. This gives the protein CASWTESNSPLHF.

This clonotype was detected many times. The chain has TRBV30 and TRBJ1-2; tentatively, D is TRBD1 (5 bases). Germline V CDR1 and CDR2: GTSNPN, SVGIG (reference sequence). Trimming removed 0 bases from V and 4 bases from J, with 12 bases in between. This CDR3 has 14 residues. The CDR3 region has the DNA TGTGCCTGGAGTGTATCCAGGGATCTCTATGGCTACACCTTC. This sequence encodes CAWSVSRDLYGYTF.

The CDR3 is CASSLGRARNEQYF. The CDR3 DNA follows: TGTGCCAGCAGCCTCGGGAGGGCGAGGAACGAGCAGTACTTC. The chain employs TRBV4-2 and TRBJ2-7; 8 bases line up with TRBD2. CDR1 and CDR2 (germline): LGHNA, YNFKEQ. This CDR3 has 14 residues. V lost 4 bases, J lost 5 bases, and 7 bases stayed unmatched.

This clonotype came up many times. The chain's CDR3 is CSATGGSYNEQFF. CDR3 in DNA: TGCAGTGCCACGGGGGGTTCCTACAATGAGCAGTTCTTC. The chain has TRBV20-1 and TRBJ2-1, with 7 bases identical to TRBD2. The CDR3 extends over 13 amino acids. Germline assignment: CDR1 DFQATT and CDR2 SNEGSKA (reference sequence). J gave up 1 base and V 6 bases, and 3 bases lay outside the gene matches.

This clonotype was seen only a few times. The chain couples TRBV20-1 to TRBJ2-5; 10 bases agree with TRBD2. Germline V gene data show CDR1 as DFQATT and CDR2 as SNEGSKA (reference sequence). This CDR3 has 14 residues. V gave up 6 bases and J gave up 11 bases; unmatched junction bases: 15. The CDR3 DNA reads as TGCAGTGCCCGAGCGGGGGGGCCGGTTACTGAGCAGTACTTC. It is translated as CSARAGGPVTEQYF.

CDR3 DNA sequence: TGCAGTGCTAGAGTAGCGGCGAACAATGAGCAGTTCTTC. Amino acids: CSARVAANNEQFF. The chain employs TRBV20-1 and TRBJ2-1, with D possibly matching TRBD2 (6 bases). CDR1 DFQATT and CDR2 SNEGSKA come from the germline V gene (reference sequence). Trimming took 1 base from V and 5 from J, leaving 9 bases between them. The CDR3 loop spans 13 amino acids.

The V call is TRBV6-6, the J call TRBJ2-1; either TRBD1 or TRBD2 may supply D (5 bases each). The J call may be faulty, since TRBJ2-7 better matches the DNA end. Germline CDR1 reads MNHNY; CDR2 reads SVGAGI (reference sequence). The CDR3 loop spans 14 amino acids. CDR3: CATRDASSYNEQYF. For the CDR3, the DNA is TGTGCCACCAGGGACGCCAGCTCCTACAATGAGCAGTACTTC.

As concerns this clonotype: A read error may explain this, as a much larger clone is one base away. The chain is built from TRBV4-1 and TRBJ1-2; 10 bases map to TRBD1. Looked up from germline, CDR1 is MGHRA and CDR2 is YSYEKL. The CDR3 is made up of 19 amino acids. With 3 bases clipped from V and 3 bases from J, the junction kept 16 bases outside the gene matches. In DNA, the CDR3 is TGCGCCAGCAGCCACGAGAGGACAGGGGGTCGAATTCATGACTATGGCTACACCTTC. The encoded protein is CASSHERTGGRIHDYGYTF.

This clonotype was detected ten times or more. J is TRBJ1-1 and V is TRBV20-1, with a tentative D call TRBD1 (6 bases). CDR3 size: 13 residues. V was clipped by 6 bases and J by 1 base, with 12 bases between them. The germline CDR1 and CDR2 sequences are DFQATT and SNEGSKA (reference sequence). CDR3 sequence: CSAAGTTNTEAFF. The DNA of the CDR3 is TGCAGTGCGGCCGGGACAACGAACACTGAAGCTTTCTTT.

The chain employs TRBV3-1 and TRBJ1-1, with D perhaps TRBD1 (5 bases). The V end lost 6 bases, the J end lost 0 bases, and 11 bases lay between the germline ends. The germline gives CDR1 LGHDT, CDR2 YNNKEL (reference sequence). There are 14 residues in the CDR3. The CDR3 loop is CASSPDTLNTEAFF. The DNA for the CDR3 is TGTGCCAGCAGTCCGGACACCTTGAACACTGAAGCTTTCTTT.